What follows describes a single T cell receptor beta chain. The junction had 6 bases not matched to a gene; V was cut back by 1 base and J by 4 bases. CDR3 length equals 16 residues. The germline V gene has CDR1 SEHNR and CDR2 FQNEAQ (reference sequence). The data originate from a study of cytomegalovirus exposure and HLA in healthy donors. PCR involved 60 Vbeta and 13 Jbeta primers. The protocol was immunoSEQ multiplex PCR, while the TCRdb copy is restricted to in-frame clones and leaves out a portion. The sample has around 37,000 clones, over 70% seen once. The TCR was taken from a man aged 25-45 years in good health and CMV-seronegative. The sample consisted of PBMCs. The chain carries TRBV7-9 and TRBJ2-3; 9 bases map to TRBD1. Here the CDR3 reads CASSLDEGQGSDTQYF. CDR3 nucleotides: TGTGCCAGCAGCTTAGACGAGGGACAGGGCTCAGATACGCAGTATTTT.